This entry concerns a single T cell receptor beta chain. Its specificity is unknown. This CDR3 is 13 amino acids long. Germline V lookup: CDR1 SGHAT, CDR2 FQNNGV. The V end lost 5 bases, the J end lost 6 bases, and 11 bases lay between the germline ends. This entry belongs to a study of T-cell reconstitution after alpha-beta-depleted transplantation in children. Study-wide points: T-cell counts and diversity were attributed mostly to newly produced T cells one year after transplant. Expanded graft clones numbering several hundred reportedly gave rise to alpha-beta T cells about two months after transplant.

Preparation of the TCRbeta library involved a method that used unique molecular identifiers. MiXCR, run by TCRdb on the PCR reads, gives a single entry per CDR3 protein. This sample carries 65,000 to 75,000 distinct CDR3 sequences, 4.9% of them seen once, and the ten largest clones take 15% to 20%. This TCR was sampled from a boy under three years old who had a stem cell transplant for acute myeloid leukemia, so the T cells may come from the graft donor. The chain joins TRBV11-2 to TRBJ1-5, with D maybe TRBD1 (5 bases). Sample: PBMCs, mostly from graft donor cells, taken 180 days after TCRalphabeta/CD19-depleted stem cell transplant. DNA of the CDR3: TGTGCCAGCAGCCGAGGGGTGGGTCAGCCCCAGCATTTT. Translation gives CASSRGVGQPQHF. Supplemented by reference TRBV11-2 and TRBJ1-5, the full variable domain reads EAGVAQSPRYKIIEKRQSVAFWCNPISGHATLYWYQQILGQGPKLLIQFQNNGVVDDSQLPKDRFSAERLKGVDSTLKIQPAKLEDSAVYLCASSRGVGQPQHFGDGTRLSIL.